Listed below are T cell receptor beta chains from one sample, sequenced in a study of blood T cell repertoires in COVID-19. Assay: immunoSEQ multiplex PCR; the TCRdb copy retains only in-frame clones and omits some. Here the sample spans about 76,000 clones, roughly 85% being singletons. The specimen sequenced was peripheral blood. Receptors originate from a man aged 50 to 59 with COVID-19, enrolled during active disease. Both conserved end residues are trimmed from each CDR3. Clone size, where shown, is once, few, many, or a class for clones that have expanded.

.	TRBJ2-2	TRBV30	AWRKQGGTGELF
.	TRBJ1-6	TRBV4-3	ASSQEGDSSNSPLH
.	TRBJ1-5	TRBV5-1	ASSIQGASNQPQH
.	TRBJ2-5	TRBV19	ASSINRGGKGETQY
.	TRBJ2-3	TRBV6-5	ASSYRSGTSTDTQY
.	TRBJ1-1	TRBV5-1	ASSYQTGALNTEAF
.	TRBJ2-2	TRBV28	ASSFSLGQGFTGELF
.	TRBJ1-2	TRBV4-2	ASSQESRGLKGYT
.	TRBJ2-3	TRBV5-6	ASSPVGDTQY
once	TRBJ2-7	TRBV9	ASSVGGSSYEQY